These 7 T cell receptor beta chains came from one sample sequenced in a study of blood T cell repertoires in COVID-19. Method: immunoSEQ multiplex PCR; TCRdb's copy keeps in-frame clones and lacks some. This sample carries under 350,000 clones, around nine tenths of them seen once, and the ten largest clones take about 4.6%. Material: peripheral blood. The receptors stem from a man aged 35 to 55 with acute or convalescent COVID-19.

The gene calls are TRBV18 and TRBJ1-4; D remains unclear. The CDR3 is 15 amino acids. The V end was cut by 0 bases, the J end by 11 bases, with 16 bases between. Looked up from germline, CDR1 is KGHSH and CDR2 is LQKENI. CDR3 residues: CASSPPIQRQTKLFF. CDR3 nucleotides: TGTGCCAGCTCACCACCGATCCAGCGGCAGACCAAACTGTTTTTT.

The chain joins TRBV5-1 to TRBJ2-7; TRBD2 aligns across 12 bases. Germline V gene lookup returns CDR1 SGHRS and CDR2 YFSETQ. The CDR3 loop spans 17 amino acids. V gave up 3 bases and J gave up 3 bases; unmatched junction bases: 10. In nucleotides, the CDR3 is TGCGCCAGCAGCTCGGGACTAGCGGGTATACCTGGCTACGAGCAGTACTTC. Amino acid sequence: CASSSGLAGIPGYEQYF.

The genes are TRBV6-5 and TRBJ2-4, with TRBD2 matching 7 bases. CDR3 length equals 15 residues. V shed 8 bases, J shed 6 bases, and the junction held 13 bases outside the gene matches. CDR1 is MNHEY and CDR2 is SVGAGI in the germline V gene. The CDR3 DNA reads as TGTGCCAGCCGATCGCCCCGCGGGGGAGGAAACATTCAGTACTTC. Its translation is CASRSPRGGGNIQYF.

V usage is TRBV7-9 and J usage is TRBJ2-7, with D unresolved. Germline V gives CDR1 SEHNR, CDR2 FQNEAQ (reference sequence). Trimming removed 3 bases from V and 0 bases from J, with 15 bases in between. The CDR3 has 16 amino acids. In nucleotides, the CDR3 is TGTGCCAGCAGCTTCTCCGGGTCCCGTCTCTCCTACGAGCAGTACTTC. Amino acid sequence: CASSFSGSRLSYEQYF.

Comments on this clone: The junction and the germline gene differ at one end; a read error may be behind it. This chain connects TRBV6-5 to TRBJ2-1; TRBD2 might be the D (6 bases). The CDR3 covers 14 residues. CDR1 and CDR2 from the germline V gene are MNHEY and SVGAGI. The CDR3 spells CASSFRDSDNEQFF. Here the CDR3 DNA reads TGTGCCAGCAGTTTCCGGGACTCCGACAATGAGCAGTTCTTC.

The table lists this clone with a count of one. The rearrangement uses TRBV7-2 and TRBJ1-2; the match to TRBD1 covers 8 bases. The V gene end was trimmed by 0 bases and the J gene end by 8 bases; junction bases not matched to a gene: 8. The germline CDR1 and CDR2 sequences are SGHTA and FQGNSA. This CDR3 contains 15 residues. The chain's CDR3 is CASSLALDRGGGYTF. The CDR3 DNA reads as TGTGCCAGCAGCTTAGCGCTAGACAGGGGCGGAGGCTACACCTTC.

The gene calls are TRBV6-5 and TRBJ1-5; D is undetermined. V shed 8 bases and J shed 0 bases, with 11 bases lying between them. CDR1 is MNHEY and CDR2 is SVGAGI in the germline V gene. The CDR3 runs 14 residues. CDR3: CASQRVNSNQPQHF. As DNA, the CDR3 is TGTGCCAGCCAGAGGGTTAATAGCAATCAGCCCCAGCATTTT.